This T cell receptor beta chain was sequenced for a study of monozygotic twins with inflammatory bowel disease. The study, taken as a whole, reports: IBD patients carried less diverse TCRbeta repertoires (inverse Simpson) than healthy co-twins.

CDR3 length equals 16 residues. CDR1 is LGHNA and CDR2 is YNFKEQ in the germline V gene. Concerning this clonotype itself: The antigen is not known.

After re-calling the 5' RACE reads, TCRdb lists one entry per CDR3 protein, DNA absent. This sample's clone table lists some 89,000 distinct CDR3 sequences. The TCR was taken from a human donor with ulcerative colitis or Crohn's disease, or a healthy co-twin of an affected twin (not recorded which). Input material: blood. V usage is TRBV4-2 and J usage is TRBJ2-3; TCRdb picks TRBD2, but there is no DNA to check that call. The CDR3 loop reads CASSQASGGGTDTQYF.